Listed here are 24 T cell receptor beta chains from one sample, sequenced in a study of CD8 T cells in Susac syndrome. Reverse transcription of about 0.5 to 1 ug RNA used random hexamers. TCRdb re-called the immunoSEQ multiplex PCR reads through MiXCR, storing one row per CDR3 protein. The data show about 200,000 distinct CDR3 sequences, approximately 95% seen once. Sequencing used CD4+ T cells from PBMCs. Receptor source: a human donor in good health.

This chain's CDR3 is CASSLTGNQPQHF. The CDR3 DNA reads as TGTGCCAGCAGCTTAACTGGGAATCAGCCCCAGCATTTT. This chain uses TRBV7-3 with TRBJ1-5; no clear D. The CDR3 has 13 amino acids. The V end lost 0 bases, the J end lost 4 bases, and 4 bases lay between the germline ends. Per the germline V gene, CDR1 is SGHTA and CDR2 is FQGTGA.

The chain joins TRBV3-1 to TRBJ2-7; 7 bases agree with TRBD2. Germline CDR1 LGHDT, CDR2 YNNKEL (reference sequence). The trim removed 2 bases at V and 3 bases at J, leaving 4 bases unmatched. The CDR3 loop spans 14 amino acids. CDR3 loop: CASSQLRGSYEQYF. The DNA for the CDR3 is TGTGCCAGCAGCCAATTGCGGGGGAGCTACGAGCAGTACTTC.

V and J are TRBV29-1 and TRBJ1-2; the D gene is possibly TRBD1 (5 bases). This CDR3 comprises 13 residues. Per germline, CDR1 SQVTM and CDR2 ANQGSEA. Trimming pared 1 base from V and 1 base from J, leaving 7 bases between. The CDR3 sequence: CSVEGGVNYGYTF. Here the CDR3 DNA reads TGCAGCGTTGAAGGGGGGGTTAACTATGGCTACACCTTC.

The V and J genes are TRBV20-1 and TRBJ2-3, with 7 bases identical to TRBD2. V trimming: 5 bases; J trimming: 0 bases; junction bases outside the gene matches: 8. The CDR3 runs 15 residues. Looked up from germline, CDR1 is DFQATT and CDR2 is SNEGSKA (reference sequence). The CDR3 nucleotides read TGCAGTGCTCAACTAGCGCCGGGGAGCACAGATACGCAGTATTTT. This gives the protein CSAQLAPGSTDTQYF.

The chain joins TRBV28 to TRBJ2-3; a weak D match, TRBD1 (5 bases). CDR3 size: 11 residues. V dropped 1 base and J dropped 10 bases, with 6 bases sitting between them. Germline values: CDR1 MDHEN, CDR2 SYDVKM. The CDR3 bases are TGTGCCAGCAGTTTATCCAGGGCGCAGTATTTT. It codes for CASSLSRAQYF.

The genes are TRBV20-1 and TRBJ2-3; D may be TRBD2 (6 bases). Germline V gives CDR1 DFQATT, CDR2 SNEGSKA (reference sequence). The CDR3 runs 12 residues. V gave up 5 bases and J gave up 4 bases, with 10 bases separating them. This CDR3 is CSAGGTADTQYF. In DNA, the CDR3 is TGCAGTGCTGGGGGGACTGCAGATACGCAGTATTTT.

The CDR3 reads CASSSQGNTEAFF. The DNA for the CDR3 is TGTGCCAGCAGTTCGCAGGGGAACACTGAAGCTTTCTTT. The chain employs TRBV11-2 and TRBJ1-1; TRBD1 might be the D (5 bases). CDR3 length: 13 amino acids. Germline assignment: CDR1 SGHAT and CDR2 FQNNGV. V lost 6 bases and J 1 base, leaving 9 bases between the germline ends.

J is TRBJ2-1 and V is TRBV9; TRBD2 aligns across 10 bases. V lost 4 bases, J lost 5 bases, and 3 bases stayed unmatched. The CDR3 is 14 amino acids. Looked up from germline, CDR1 is SGDLS and CDR2 is YYNGEE. The CDR3 DNA reads TGTGCCAGCAGCCCTAGCGGGAGAAACAATGAGCAGTTCTTC. This gives the protein CASSPSGRNNEQFF.

V usage is TRBV30 and J usage is TRBJ2-2; D gene uncertain. This CDR3 comprises 12 residues. Germline CDR1 and CDR2: GTSNPN and SVGIG (reference sequence). Trimming pared 6 bases from V and 3 bases from J, leaving 8 bases between. The CDR3, as DNA: TGTGCCTGCCGGCCCCACACCGGGGAGCTGTTTTTT. Translated: CACRPHTGELFF.

The rearrangement uses TRBV20-1 and TRBJ1-5; no clear D gene. Germline V CDR1 and CDR2: DFQATT, SNEGSKA (reference sequence). The germline V and J ends were trimmed by 6 bases and 0 bases, with 6 bases remaining between them. This CDR3 contains 12 residues. The CDR3 DNA is TGCAGTGCCGCATATAGCAATCAGCCCCAGCATTTT. Translating gives CSAAYSNQPQHF.

This chain joins TRBV20-1 and TRBJ1-6; TRBD1 is a possible D gene (6 bases). CDR3 length: 18 residues. V shed 2 bases and J shed 3 bases, with 20 bases lying between them. From germline, CDR1 is DFQATT and CDR2 SNEGSKA (reference sequence). In nucleotides, the CDR3 is TGCAGTGCTAGATACCAGGGGAATCTAGGGGGCTATAATTCACCCCTCCACTTT. This gives the protein CSARYQGNLGGYNSPLHF.

The chain is built from TRBV9 and TRBJ1-6, with a weak D call TRBD1 (6 bases). The ends were cut back, 1 base at V and 8 bases at J, with 19 bases in the middle. The CDR3 extends over 17 amino acids. CDR1 and CDR2 from the germline V gene are SGDLS and YYNGEE. CDR3 sequence: CASSVTVDRPIDSPLHF. The CDR3 DNA is TGTGCCAGCAGCGTAACAGTGGACAGACCGATAGATTCACCCCTCCACTTT.

The CDR3 DNA reads as TGCAGTGCTAGAGTCCGGACAGGGTCTGGTGAGCAGTTCTTC. Its protein product is CSARVRTGSGEQFF. The J gene is TRBJ2-1, the V gene TRBV20-1, with 8 nucleotides matching TRBD1. The CDR3 is 14 residues long. Germline-derived CDR1 and CDR2 are DFQATT and SNEGSKA (reference sequence). V lost 1 base, J lost 9 bases, and 8 bases stayed unmatched.

The V and J genes are TRBV27 and TRBJ2-7, with D possibly matching TRBD1 (5 bases). The CDR3 is 13 amino acids. Germline loops: CDR1 MNHEY, CDR2 SMNVEV (reference sequence). Trimming stripped 3 bases from V and 3 bases from J, with 9 bases between. CDR3 region: CASSLGQHYEQYF. The CDR3 region has the DNA TGTGCCAGCAGTTTGGGGCAGCACTACGAGCAGTACTTC.

The rearrangement joins TRBV9 to TRBJ1-1; D call uncertain. From germline, CDR1 is SGDLS and CDR2 YYNGEE. The CDR3 consists of 14 residues. Trimming removed 0 bases at V and 5 bases at J, with 11 bases between. This CDR3 is CASSVGQARTEAFF. The CDR3 coding sequence is TGTGCCAGCAGCGTAGGCCAGGCGAGGACTGAAGCTTTCTTT.

This rearrangement joins TRBV9 to TRBJ2-1; D may correspond to TRBD1 or TRBD2 (5 bases each). The germline gives CDR1 SGDLS, CDR2 YYNGEE. CDR3 length: 14 amino acids. Trimming removed 3 bases from V and 2 bases from J, with 9 bases in between. CDR3 loop: CASSAGTAYNEQFF. CDR3 DNA sequence: TGTGCCAGCAGCGCCGGGACCGCCTACAATGAGCAGTTCTTC.

V is TRBV20-1 and J is TRBJ1-1; 8 nucleotides align to TRBD1. V was pared by 3 bases and J by 5 bases, with 8 bases of the junction left unmatched. Per the germline V gene, CDR1 is DFQATT and CDR2 is SNEGSKA (reference sequence). CDR3 length: 14 residues. CDR3 sequence: CSASGAQGATEAFF. CDR3 DNA sequence: TGCAGTGCTAGTGGGGCGCAGGGGGCGACTGAAGCTTTCTTT.

The J gene is TRBJ2-3, the V gene TRBV27; either TRBD1 or TRBD2 may supply D (7 bases each). Germline CDR1 and CDR2: MNHEY and SMNVEV (reference sequence). The CDR3 length is 14 residues. Trimming pared 5 bases from V and 4 bases from J, leaving 13 bases between. The CDR3 coding sequence is TGTGCCAGCAGTCACCAGGGGGGGGCAGATACGCAGTATTTT. Protein sequence: CASSHQGGADTQYF.

This clonotype was seen just once. V gene TRBV12-3 or TRBV12-4 combines with J gene TRBJ2-1, with D possibly being TRBD2 (5 bases). The CDR3 loop spans 12 amino acids. V was trimmed by 3 bases and J by 11 bases, leaving 11 bases between them. CDR3 bases: TGTGCCAGCAGTTTCTCGCTAGCCCAGCAGTTCTTC. Amino acid sequence: CASSFSLAQQFF.

J is TRBJ2-2 and V is TRBV3-1; D unclear. The CDR3 length is 13 residues. Between the trimmed V and J ends, which lost 0 bases and 4 bases, there was a span of 3 bases. Germline V lookup: CDR1 LGHDT, CDR2 YNNKEL (reference sequence). The CDR3 region is CASSQEVTGELFF. Written as DNA, the CDR3 is TGTGCCAGCAGCCAAGAGGTCACCGGGGAGCTGTTTTTT.

This chain uses TRBV20-1 with TRBJ2-1; D is perhaps TRBD1 (6 bases). The V gene lost 5 bases and the J gene lost 8 bases, with 16 bases spanning the gap. This CDR3 contains 13 residues. Germline V gene sequence: CDR1 DFQATT, CDR2 SNEGSKA (reference sequence). CDR3 residues: CSAERQAGDEQFF. The CDR3, as DNA: TGCAGTGCTGAGCGGCAGGCAGGGGATGAGCAGTTCTTC.

The rearrangement uses TRBV20-1 and TRBJ2-1; D might be TRBD1 (8 bases). The CDR3 is 13 amino acids. V dropped 5 bases and J dropped 7 bases, with 15 bases sitting between them. The germline gives CDR1 DFQATT, CDR2 SNEGSKA (reference sequence). The CDR3 region has the DNA TGCAGTGCTTGGACAGGGAGGGGTAATGAGCAGTTCTTC. Translation: CSAWTGRGNEQFF.

The chain is built from TRBV7-3 and TRBJ2-3; 11 positions match TRBD1. Germline lookup yields CDR1 SGHTA and CDR2 FQGTGA. The CDR3 covers 16 residues. Losses at the gene ends were 1 base for V and 3 bases for J; bases not matched to a gene: 3. The chain's CDR3 is CASSLIGQGATDTQYF. The CDR3 DNA is TGTGCCAGCAGCTTAATCGGACAGGGGGCAACAGATACGCAGTATTTT.

V is TRBV7-9 and J is TRBJ2-5, with D perhaps matching TRBD1 or TRBD2 (5 bases each). Trimming took 5 bases from V and 4 from J, leaving 8 bases between them. The CDR3 has 12 residues. CDR1 and CDR2 from the germline V gene are SEHNR and FQNEAQ (reference sequence). The CDR3 region is CASSPGRETQYF. The CDR3 DNA reads TGTGCCAGCAGCCCGGGACGAGAGACCCAGTACTTC. The full variable domain, with the rest looked up from reference TRBV7-9 and TRBJ2-5, is DTGVSQNPRHKITKRGQNVTFRCDPISEHNRLYWYRQTLGQGPEFLTYFQNEAQLEKSRLLSDRFSAERPKGSFSTLEIQRTEQGDSAMYLCASSPGRETQYFGPGTRLLVL.